This T cell receptor beta chain emerged from a study of blood T cell repertoires in COVID-19. Across the study: The United States, Italy and Spain supplied acute and convalescent COVID-19 samples.

Source study methods: Reference gene primer amplification in the assay estimated nucleated cell counts. Generated by immunoSEQ multiplex PCR, the TCRdb table keeps only in-frame clones and is missing some. V and J calls and clone size come straight from that table; D and trimming were deduced from the DNA. The sample includes approximately 15,000 clones, roughly 90% of them seen just once. Sequencing was performed on peripheral blood. The sequence came from a middle-aged man with active COVID-19.

The CDR3 sequence: CASSSTGVSGYTF. CDR3 in DNA: TGTGCCAGCAGCAGCACAGGGGTTAGCGGCTACACCTTC. The chain combines TRBV6-5 with TRBJ1-2; 7 positions agree with TRBD1. This CDR3 has 13 amino acids. Germline lookup yields CDR1 MNHEY and CDR2 SVGAGI. The V gene end was trimmed by 6 bases and the J gene end by 8 bases; junction bases not matched to a gene: 9.